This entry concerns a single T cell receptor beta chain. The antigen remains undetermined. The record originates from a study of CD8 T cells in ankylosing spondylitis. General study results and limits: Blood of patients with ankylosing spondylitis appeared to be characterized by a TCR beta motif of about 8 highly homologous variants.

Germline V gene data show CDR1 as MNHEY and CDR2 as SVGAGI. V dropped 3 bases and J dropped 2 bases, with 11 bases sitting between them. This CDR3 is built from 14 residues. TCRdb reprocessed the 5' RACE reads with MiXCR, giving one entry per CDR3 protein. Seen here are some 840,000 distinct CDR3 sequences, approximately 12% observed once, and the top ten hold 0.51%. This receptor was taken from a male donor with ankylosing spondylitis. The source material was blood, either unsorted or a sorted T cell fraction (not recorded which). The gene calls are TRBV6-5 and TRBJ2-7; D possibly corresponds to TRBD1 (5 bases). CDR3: CASSYSDSAYEQYF. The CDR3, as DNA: TGTGCCAGCAGTTATTCCGACAGTGCCTACGAGCAGTACTTC.